This TCR beta chain comes out of a study of regulatory T cells in long-lasting Graves disease. Time point noted: newly diagnosed GD, antithyroid drugs for less than 3 months. RNA isolated from PBMCs was used to make the TCR library. J gave up 2 bases and V 5 bases, and 6 bases lay outside the gene matches. Germline-derived CDR1 and CDR2 are LGHNT and FRNRAP. The CDR3 spans 15 residues. This clonotype appeared many times. TCR beta libraries were built with iRepertoire HTBI primers and Arm-PCR of CDR3 regions. TCRdb called the multiplex PCR reads again in MiXCR, with one record for every CDR3 protein. The repertoire holds 370,000 or so distinct CDR3 sequences, with roughly 17% as singletons. Separately, the same data were catalogued under a study of T cells in Graves' hyperthyroidism and ophthalmopathy.

This chain joins TRBV12-5 and TRBJ2-1; 7 bases match TRBD1. This specimen was peripheral blood mononuclear cells (PBMCs), taken at new diagnosis, from a patient treated with antithyroid drugs. This sequence was found in a woman under 30 with Graves disease. The CDR3 DNA sequence: TGTGCTAGTGGTAGAACCGGGACAGCCTACAATGAGCAGTTCTTC. Protein product: CASGRTGTAYNEQFF.